This entry concerns a single TCR beta chain. Using immunoSEQ multiplex PCR, the repertoire was profiled, and TCRdb retains in-frame clones only, with some absent. The sample contains some 350,000 clones, just over 90% of which appear only once. The sample comes from a study of Ad26.COV2.S vaccination and SARS-CoV-2 variants. Germline CDR1 reads SGHNT; CDR2 reads YYREEE (reference sequence). The V gene lost 5 bases and the J gene lost 5 bases, with 13 bases spanning the gap. The CDR3 contains 13 residues. The sequence was collected from a human donor who had recovered from COVID-19. Here the sequenced sample was peripheral blood, taken after recovery from COVID-19. The J gene is TRBJ1-2, the V gene TRBV5-4; possible D gene TRBD1, 6 bases. The CDR3 is CASREGGAYGYTF. DNA of the CDR3: TGTGCCAGCAGGGAAGGGGGAGCTTATGGCTACACCTTC. The whole variable domain, remainder taken from reference TRBV5-4 and TRBJ1-2, is ETGVTQSPTHLIKTRGQQVTLRCSSQSGHNTVSWYQQALGQGPQFIFQYYREEENGRGNFPPRFSGLQFPNYSSELNVNALELDDSALYLCASREGGAYGYTFGSGTRLTVV.